This entry is about one T cell receptor beta chain. This record comes from a study of blood T cell repertoires in COVID-19. Generated by immunoSEQ multiplex PCR, the TCRdb table keeps only in-frame clones and is missing some. Among about 140,000 clones listed, over 60% were seen once. The sample taken for sequencing was peripheral blood. This clonotype was obtained from a woman between 50 and 59 years old with active or convalescent COVID-19.

CDR3 bases: TGTGCCTGGAGTACCAGGACAGGCAATAACCACGAGCAGTACTTC. This encodes CAWSTRTGNNHEQYF. This chain links TRBV30 with TRBJ2-7, with 7 bases identical to TRBD1. V lost 2 bases to trimming and J lost 5 bases; unmatched junction nucleotides: 12. This CDR3 has 15 amino acids. Germline values: CDR1 GTSNPN, CDR2 SVGIG (reference sequence).